This TCR beta chain derives from a study of graft-versus-host responses after intestinal transplantation. Produced via immunoSEQ multiplex PCR; TCRdb's table is partial and in-frame only. This table has tens of thousands of clones, approximately 90% appearing once. V lost 6 bases to trimming and J lost 4 bases; unmatched junction nucleotides: 9. This CDR3 has 15 amino acids. In germline, CDR1 is MNHEY, CDR2 SVGAGI. Whole-study results and caveats: Recipient marrow contained GvH clones, some of which appeared first in ileum or blood. Peak levels of circulating GvH clones tracked with early post-transplant HvG declines.

Notes on this clone: Its cognate antigen is unknown.

The rearrangement joins TRBV6-5 to TRBJ1-2, with TRBD1 matching over 9 bases. The material sequenced was unstimulated CD8+ T cells sorted from spleen or lymph node cells, taken before intestinal transplant. This sequence originates from a human donor who received an intestinal transplant. The CDR3 spells CASRKGQGLVYGYTF. CDR3 sequence (DNA): TGTGCCAGCAGGAAGGGACAGGGATTAGTCTATGGCTACACCTTC.